Listed here is a single TCR beta chain. With a much larger clone just one base away, this may be a read error. The data stem from a study of T cells in Graves' hyperthyroidism and ophthalmopathy. Germline CDR1 is MDHEN and CDR2 is SYDVKM. Trimming stripped 0 bases from V and 5 bases from J, with 17 bases between. The length of the CDR3 is 17 residues. Regions amplified from RNA transcripts were the TCR beta CDR3 regions. First-round RT-PCR targeting the TCR CDR3 was performed with the HTBI primer set. TCRdb passed the multiplex PCR reads through MiXCR, listing each CDR3 protein once. The table records 300,000 to 350,000 distinct CDR3 sequences, about 15% of them present only once.

The chain employs TRBV28 and TRBJ1-5, with unresolved D. The sample taken for sequencing was blood. This TCR came from a woman in her 30s with Graves' hyperthyroidism. CDR3 loop: CASSLCLHLSNDQPQHF. CDR3 bases: TGTGCCAGCAGTTTATGCTTGCATCTCAGTAACGATCAGCCCCAGCATTTT.